The sample holds a few counts of the clone carrying this T cell receptor beta chain. TCR beta CDR3 regions were amplified from RNA. RT-PCR in the first round (using the HTBI primer set) targeted the TCR CDR3. Using its own MiXCR run on the multiplex PCR reads, TCRdb lists one record per CDR3 protein. The sample lists 350,000 or so distinct CDR3 sequences, 15% to 20% occurring once. This sample stems from a study of T cells in Graves' hyperthyroidism and ophthalmopathy. The study left out patients who had uncontrolled infection, other autoimmune disease, pregnancy or lactation. This TCR was recovered from a woman between 50 and 59 years old with Graves' hyperthyroidism. The sample was blood.

CDR3: CASSQDFGSAGELFF. The CDR3, as DNA: TGTGCCAGCAGCCAAGACTTCGGGAGCGCCGGGGAGCTGTTTTTT. This chain joins TRBV3-1 and TRBJ2-2, with D tentatively TRBD2 (6 bases). Germline CDR1 reads LGHDT; CDR2 reads YNNKEL (reference sequence). The CDR3 is 15 amino acids. V was clipped by 0 bases and J by 6 bases, with 11 bases between them.